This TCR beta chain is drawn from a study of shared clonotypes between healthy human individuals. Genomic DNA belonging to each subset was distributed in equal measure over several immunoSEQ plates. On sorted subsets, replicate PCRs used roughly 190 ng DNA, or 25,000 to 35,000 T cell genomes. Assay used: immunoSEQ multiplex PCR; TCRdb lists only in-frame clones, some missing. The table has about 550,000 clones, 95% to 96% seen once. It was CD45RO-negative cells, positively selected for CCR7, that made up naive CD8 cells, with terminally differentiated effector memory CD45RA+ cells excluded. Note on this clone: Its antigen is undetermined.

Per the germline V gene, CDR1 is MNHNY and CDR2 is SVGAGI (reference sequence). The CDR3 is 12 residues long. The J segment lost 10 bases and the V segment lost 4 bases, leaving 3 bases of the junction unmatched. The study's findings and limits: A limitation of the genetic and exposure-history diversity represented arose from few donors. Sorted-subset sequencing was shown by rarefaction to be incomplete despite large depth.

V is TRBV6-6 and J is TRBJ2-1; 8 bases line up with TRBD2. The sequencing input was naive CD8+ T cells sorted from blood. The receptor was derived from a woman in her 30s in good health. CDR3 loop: CASSSLAGEQFF. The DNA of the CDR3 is TGTGCCAGCAGTTCTTTAGCGGGAGAGCAGTTCTTC.